This TCR beta chain originates from a study of T-cell reconstitution after alpha-beta-depleted transplantation in children. The junction had 9 bases not matched to a gene; V was cut back by 0 bases and J by 4 bases. Germline V CDR1 and CDR2: LGHNA, YSLEER. This CDR3 spans 19 amino acids. Broader study findings: The main origin of T-cell counts and diversity one year after transplant was newly produced T cells. It was surviving recipient T cells and thymic progenitors that gave some patients high TCRbeta diversity at day 60. Several hundred rapidly expanded clones from non-depleted graft cells reportedly supplied alpha-beta T cells about two months post-transplant.

Unique molecular identifiers were built into the TCRbeta library. TCRdb itself ran the PCR reads through MiXCR, one entry per CDR3 protein. The repertoire includes under 150,000 distinct CDR3 sequences, roughly 10% of them detected once, and under 30% sits in the top ten. This clonotype was counted between two and nine times. Its antigen is unknown. The clonotype comes from a girl under two years old who had a stem cell transplant for combined immunodeficiency, so the T cells may come from the graft donor. Material: PBMCs, mostly from graft donor cells, obtained 180 days after TCRalphabeta/CD19-depleted stem cell transplant. V gene TRBV4-3 combines with J gene TRBJ2-3, with TRBD2 matching over 14 bases. CDR3: CASSQDHLTGLAGADTQYF. The CDR3, as DNA: TGCGCCAGCAGCCAAGATCATTTGACGGGACTAGCGGGAGCAGATACGCAGTATTTT.